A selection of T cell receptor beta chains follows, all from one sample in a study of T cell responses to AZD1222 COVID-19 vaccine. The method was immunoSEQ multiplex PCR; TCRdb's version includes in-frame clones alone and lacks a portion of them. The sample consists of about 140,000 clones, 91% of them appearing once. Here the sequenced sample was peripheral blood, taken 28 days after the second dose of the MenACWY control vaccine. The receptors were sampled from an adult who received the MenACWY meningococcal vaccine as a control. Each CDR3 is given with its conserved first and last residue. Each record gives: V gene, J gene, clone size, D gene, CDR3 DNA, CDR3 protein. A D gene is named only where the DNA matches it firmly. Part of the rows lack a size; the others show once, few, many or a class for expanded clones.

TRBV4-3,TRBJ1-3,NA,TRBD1,TGCGCCAGCAGCCTGAGGACAGGGGGCCAAAGTCCCATCTCTGGAAACACCATATATTTT,CASSLRTGGQSPISGNTIYF
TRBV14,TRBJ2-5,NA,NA,TGTGCCAGCAGCCAAGATAGACGCGCCCAAGAGACCCAGTACTTC,CASSQDRRAQETQYF
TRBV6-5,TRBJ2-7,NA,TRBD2,TGTGCCAGCATTTCTAGCGGGGCCGCCTACGAGCAGTACTTC,CASISSGAAYEQYF
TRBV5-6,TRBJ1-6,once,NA,TGTGCCAGCAGCTTGTCTGGCTCCTATAATTCACCCCTCCACTTT,CASSLSGSYNSPLHF
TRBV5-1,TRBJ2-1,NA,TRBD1,TGCGCCAGCAGGGGACAGGGTAGCTCCTACAATGAGCAGTTCTTC,CASRGQGSSYNEQFF
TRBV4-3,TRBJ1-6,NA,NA,TGCGCCAGCAGCCAAGATCTCAAGGTGCTCTATTCACCCCTCCACTTT,CASSQDLKVLYSPLHF
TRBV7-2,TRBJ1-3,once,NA,TGTGCCAGCAGCAAAGGGGGGGCCTCTGGAAACACCATATATTTT,CASSKGGASGNTIYF
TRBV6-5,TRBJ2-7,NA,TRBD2,TGTGCCAGCAGCCGCCGACAAAGCGGGGGGCTCGAGCAGTACTTC,CASSRRQSGGLEQYF
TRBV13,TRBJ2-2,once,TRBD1,TGTGCCAGCAGGACCTACGGGACAGGGGGCTACACCGGGGAGCTGTTTTTT,CASRTYGTGGYTGELFF
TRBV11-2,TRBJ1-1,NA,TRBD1,TGTGCCAGCAGCTTCGGACAGGGGGTGACTGAAGCTTTCTTT,CASSFGQGVTEAFF
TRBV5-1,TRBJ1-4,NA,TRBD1,TGCGCCAGCAGCTCCACGGGACAGGGAGCGGCTAGTGAAAAACTGTTTTTT,CASSSTGQGAASEKLFF
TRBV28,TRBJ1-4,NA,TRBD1,TGTGCCAGCAGCCGCGGACAGGGCCGTAATGAAAAACTGTTTTTT,CASSRGQGRNEKLFF
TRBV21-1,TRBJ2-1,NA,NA,TGTGCCAGCAGCACCCTACACCACAATGAGCAGTTCTTC,CASSTLHHNEQFF
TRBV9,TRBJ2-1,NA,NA,TGTGCCAGCAGCGCGGGGCATGCTGGCCACAATGAGCAGTTCTTC,CASSAGHAGHNEQFF
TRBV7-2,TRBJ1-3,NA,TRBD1,TGTGCCAGCAGCTACGGGGGGGACAGCGGTGGAAACACCATATATTTT,CASSYGGDSGGNTIYF
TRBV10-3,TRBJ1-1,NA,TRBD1,TGTGCCATCGTAGAGAGGACAGGGGGCCCCAACACTGAAGCTTTCTTT,CAIVERTGGPNTEAFF
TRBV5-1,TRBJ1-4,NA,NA,TGCGCCAGCAGCGGGGGACACCTTAATGAAAAACTGTTTTTT,CASSGGHLNEKLFF
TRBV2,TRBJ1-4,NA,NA,TGTGCCAGCAGGGGCGGTACTAATGAAAAACTGTTTTTT,CASRGGTNEKLFF
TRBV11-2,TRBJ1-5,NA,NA,TGTGCCAGCAGCTTCCAGGGCAATCAGCCCCAGCATTTT,CASSFQGNQPQHF
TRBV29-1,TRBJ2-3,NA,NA,TGCAGCGTGGGCGGGACAGTTCGCACAGATACGCAGTATTTT,CSVGGTVRTDTQYF
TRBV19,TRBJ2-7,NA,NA,TGTGCCAGTACCCCGACAGGACTTCAAAGCTACGAGCAGTACTTC,CASTPTGLQSYEQYF
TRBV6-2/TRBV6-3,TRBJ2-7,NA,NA,TGTGCCAGCAGTTACCGATTCGACTCCAGCTCCTACGAGCAGTACTTC,CASSYRFDSSSYEQYF
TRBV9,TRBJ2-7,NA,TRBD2,TGTGCCAGCAGCGTAGGTCTAGCGGGAGCGGTCTACGAGCAGTACTTC,CASSVGLAGAVYEQYF
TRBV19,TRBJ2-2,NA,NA,TGTGCCAGTAGTATAAGAGGGCTAGGCGCGAACACCGGGGAGCTGTTTTTT,CASSIRGLGANTGELFF
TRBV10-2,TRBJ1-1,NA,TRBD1,TGCGCCATCGTACGGACAGGGGCGCTGAACACTGAAGCTTTCTTT,CAIVRTGALNTEAFF
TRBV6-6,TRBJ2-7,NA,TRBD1,TGTGCCAGCAGTTACTCCCGGGACAGTTACGAGCAGTACTTC,CASSYSRDSYEQYF